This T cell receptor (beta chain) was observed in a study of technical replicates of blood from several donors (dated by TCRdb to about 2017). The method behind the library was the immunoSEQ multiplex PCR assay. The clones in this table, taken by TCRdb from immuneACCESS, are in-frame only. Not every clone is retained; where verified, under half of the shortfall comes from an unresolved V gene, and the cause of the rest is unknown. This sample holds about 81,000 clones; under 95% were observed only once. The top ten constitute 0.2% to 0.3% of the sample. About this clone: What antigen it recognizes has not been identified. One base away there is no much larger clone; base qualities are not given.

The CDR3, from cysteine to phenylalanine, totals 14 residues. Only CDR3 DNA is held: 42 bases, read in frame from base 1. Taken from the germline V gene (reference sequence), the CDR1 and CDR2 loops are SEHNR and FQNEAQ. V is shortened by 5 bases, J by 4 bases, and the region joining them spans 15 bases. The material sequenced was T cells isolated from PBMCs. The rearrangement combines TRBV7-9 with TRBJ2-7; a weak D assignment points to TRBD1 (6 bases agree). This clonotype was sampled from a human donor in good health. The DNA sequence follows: TGTGCCAGCAGCACAGGACAGAGAGTTTACGAGCAGTACTTC. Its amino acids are CASSTGQRVYEQYF.